A single sample gave rise to the 19 T cell receptor beta chains below, sequenced in a study of shared clonotypes between healthy human individuals. TCRdb's copy holds only in-frame clones and misses some; the assay was immunoSEQ multiplex PCR. The sample has about 2.5 million clones; around 90% are singletons. Sequencing input: naive CD4+ T cells from PBMCs. The subset here: CD45RA+ positively selected. Receptors originate from a man between 18 and 29 years old in good health. Some clones in this sample may be carry-over from other donors' samples.

The chain uses TRBV28 and TRBJ1-2, with D maybe TRBD1 (6 bases). Germline V gives CDR1 MDHEN, CDR2 SYDVKM. The CDR3 is made up of 16 amino acids. V lost 3 bases and J 7 bases, leaving 21 bases between the germline ends. The CDR3 nucleotides are TGTGCCAGCAGTTTGGTAGGAGGGGGTGTTATTAGTGGCTACACCTTC. Protein sequence: CASSLVGGGVISGYTF.

The rearrangement links TRBV2 to TRBJ2-1, with 7 bases that match TRBD2. The junction had 7 bases not matched to a gene; V was cut back by 4 bases and J by 4 bases. CDR1 SNHLY and CDR2 FYNNEI come from the germline V gene. This CDR3 is 15 amino acids long. The CDR3 DNA reads as TGTGCCAGCAGTGCTCAAAGCGGGACGTACAATGAGCAGTTCTTC. Translating it yields CASSAQSGTYNEQFF.

This clone has only one observation. The genes are TRBV5-4 and TRBJ1-5, with 9 bases aligning to TRBD1. V lost 0 bases, J lost 4 bases, and 8 bases stayed unmatched. Germline V gene lookup returns CDR1 SGHNT and CDR2 YYREEE (reference sequence). This CDR3 is built from 17 residues. The CDR3 spells CASSLGTGQGLNQPQHF. In DNA, the CDR3 is TGTGCCAGCAGCTTGGGAACGGGACAGGGTTTGAATCAGCCCCAGCATTTT.

The chain joins TRBV27 to TRBJ2-2; 9 bases are shared with TRBD1. This CDR3 spans 15 amino acids. Unmatched junction bases numbered 4, after V lost 6 bases and J lost 2 bases. CDR1 is MNHEY, CDR2 SMNVEV, per germline (reference sequence). The CDR3 DNA reads as TGTGCCAGCAGGGGGGGACAGGGAAACACCGGGGAGCTGTTTTTT. Its translation is CASRGGQGNTGELFF.

The chain has TRBV5-1 and TRBJ2-1, with 7 bases that match TRBD2. V dropped 5 bases and J dropped 7; count of bases not matched to a gene: 9. The CDR3 is made up of 14 amino acids. The germline V gene encodes CDR1 SGHRS and CDR2 YFSETQ. The CDR3 here is CASSAAGVMNEQFF. The CDR3 bases are TGCGCCAGCAGTGCGGCGGGAGTAATGAATGAGCAGTTCTTC.

The chain is built from TRBV7-2 and TRBJ2-7; D remains ambiguous. CDR1 is SGHTA, CDR2 FQGNSA, per germline. CDR3 length equals 11 residues. V lost 5 bases to trimming and J lost 3 bases, with 5 bases between them. CDR3 protein: CASSPIYEQYF. The DNA of the CDR3 is TGTGCCAGCAGCCCGATCTACGAGCAGTACTTC.

Remarks on this clone: Other DNA sequences in this sample translate to the same CDR3. This chain links TRBV18 with TRBJ2-5, with 7 bases that match TRBD1. CDR1 KGHSH and CDR2 LQKENI come from the germline V gene. This CDR3 has 13 amino acids. V lost 3 bases, J lost 4 bases, and 2 bases stayed unmatched. CDR3 amino acids: CASSPNRGETQYF. DNA for the CDR3: TGTGCCAGCTCACCTAACAGGGGAGAGACCCAGTACTTC. The full variable domain, its missing parts supplied by reference TRBV18 and TRBJ2-5, is NAGVMQNPRHLVRRRGQEARLRCSPMKGHSHVYWYRQLPEEGLKFMVYLQKENIIDESGMPKERFSAEFPKEGPSILRIQQVVRGDSAAYFCASSPNRGETQYFGPGTRLLVL.

The chain is built from TRBV4-2 and TRBJ2-3, with D possibly being TRBD1 (6 bases). Germline-derived CDR1 and CDR2 are LGHNA and YNFKEQ. The CDR3 spans 13 residues. V lost 0 bases and J lost 5, with 6 bases in between. The DNA for the CDR3 is TGTGCCAGCAGCCAAGAACAGGGAGATACGCAGTATTTT. This sequence encodes CASSQEQGDTQYF.

The chain carries TRBV5-4 and TRBJ1-2, with D tentatively TRBD1 (5 bases). V dropped 1 base and J dropped 2 bases, with 15 bases sitting between them. Germline assignment: CDR1 SGHNT and CDR2 YYREEE (reference sequence). The CDR3 contains 16 residues. The CDR3 spells CASSLIRGGINYGYTF. CDR3 nucleotides: TGTGCCAGCAGCTTGATTAGGGGAGGGATAAACTATGGCTACACCTTC.

This clone was detected only once. Other DNA sequences from this sample encode an identical CDR3 as well. The chain employs TRBV10-3 and TRBJ1-2; D not resolved. The CDR3 sequence is 11 residues long. Trimming removed 3 bases from V and 4 bases from J, with 3 bases in between. Looked up from germline, CDR1 is ENHRY and CDR2 is SYGVKD. The DNA of the CDR3 is TGTGCCATCAGTGACAGCTATGGCTACACCTTC. Its protein is CAISDSYGYTF.

The V and J genes are TRBV15 and TRBJ2-3; 11 bases map to TRBD2. V was pared by 6 bases and J by 6 bases, with 5 bases of the junction left unmatched. Germline values: CDR1 LNHNV, CDR2 YYDKDF (reference sequence). The CDR3 has 14 residues. The CDR3 sequence: CATRDSGRGDTQYF. Here the CDR3 DNA reads TGTGCCACCAGGGATAGCGGGAGGGGGGATACGCAGTATTTT.

The chain combines TRBV5-4 with TRBJ2-2, with D unresolved. Germline V lookup: CDR1 SGHNT, CDR2 YYREEE (reference sequence). V lost 7 bases and J lost 6, with 22 bases in between. CDR3 length: 16 amino acids. DNA for the CDR3: TGTGCCAGCGGGATGGTTTTGAGTGGACGGGCCGGGGAGCTGTTTTTT. It codes for CASGMVLSGRAGELFF.

The J gene is TRBJ2-7, the V gene TRBV6-6; TRBD2 is a possible D gene (5 bases). This CDR3 spans 14 amino acids. Germline V lookup: CDR1 MNHNY, CDR2 SVGAGI (reference sequence). Trimming took off 7 bases at V and 4 bases at J, with 17 bases between the two ends. CDR3 sequence reads: CASTRTEGRYEQYF. CDR3 DNA: TGTGCCAGCACCCGGACCGAGGGAAGATACGAGCAGTACTTC.

The V gene is TRBV11-2, the J gene TRBJ1-1, with 10 nucleotides matching TRBD1. The germline V gene has CDR1 SGHAT and CDR2 FQNNGV. V shed 1 base, J shed 4 bases, and the junction held 12 bases outside the gene matches. This CDR3 region has 18 residues. The DNA for the CDR3 is TGTGCCAGCAGCTTAGTCTACATCCGGGACAGGGGAGGCACTGAAGCTTTCTTT. The encoded protein is CASSLVYIRDRGGTEAFF.

This clone was picked up a small number of times. The V gene is TRBV10-3, the J gene TRBJ1-1, with a tentative D call TRBD1 (5 bases). Trimming took 10 bases from V and 0 from J, leaving 12 bases between them. The CDR3 has 13 amino acids. The germline gives CDR1 ENHRY, CDR2 SYGVKD. CDR3 coding DNA: TGTGCCACTACGGGGGGAATGAACACTGAAGCTTTCTTT. Its protein product is CATTGGMNTEAFF.

The chain recombines TRBV7-2 with TRBJ2-4; 7 positions agree with TRBD2. The germline gives CDR1 SGHTA, CDR2 FQGNSA. J lost 3 bases, V lost 6 bases, and 8 bases had no gene match. CDR3 length: 15 amino acids. The CDR3, as DNA: TGTGCCAGCAGTTTGGGAGGGAGTAACAAAAACATTCAGTACTTC. Amino acids: CASSLGGSNKNIQYF.

This chain connects TRBV6-4 to TRBJ2-7; tentatively, D is TRBD1 (6 bases). The CDR3 sequence is 14 residues long. Trimming pared 2 bases from V and 6 bases from J, leaving 14 bases between. The V gene's germline CDR1 is MRHNA and CDR2 SNTAGT. In DNA form, the CDR3 reads TGTGCCAGCAGTGACCCAGGGGCCTACACCGAGCAGTACTTC. It specifies CASSDPGAYTEQYF.

Remarks on this clone: The limits of the CDR3 on the DNA are not certain, so only TCRdb's listed CDR3 is given. The chain recombines TRBV7-8 with TRBJ2-1; the table gives TRBD2 as D, unverified against the DNA. Germline CDR1 and CDR2: SGHVS and FQNEAQ. From its first to its last residue, the CDR3 has 15 amino acids. The CDR3 loop is CASSSSESSYNEQFF.

V and J are TRBV6-1 and TRBJ2-1; D possibly corresponds to TRBD2 (6 bases). In germline, CDR1 is MNHNS, CDR2 SASEGT. The CDR3 length is 16 residues. V was shortened by 4 bases and J by 7 bases, with 20 bases between the two germline ends. The CDR3 DNA reads as TGTGCCAGCAGTGCTCTCCGCGGGGCCCCGGGGAATGAGCAGTTCTTC. It codes for CASSALRGAPGNEQFF.